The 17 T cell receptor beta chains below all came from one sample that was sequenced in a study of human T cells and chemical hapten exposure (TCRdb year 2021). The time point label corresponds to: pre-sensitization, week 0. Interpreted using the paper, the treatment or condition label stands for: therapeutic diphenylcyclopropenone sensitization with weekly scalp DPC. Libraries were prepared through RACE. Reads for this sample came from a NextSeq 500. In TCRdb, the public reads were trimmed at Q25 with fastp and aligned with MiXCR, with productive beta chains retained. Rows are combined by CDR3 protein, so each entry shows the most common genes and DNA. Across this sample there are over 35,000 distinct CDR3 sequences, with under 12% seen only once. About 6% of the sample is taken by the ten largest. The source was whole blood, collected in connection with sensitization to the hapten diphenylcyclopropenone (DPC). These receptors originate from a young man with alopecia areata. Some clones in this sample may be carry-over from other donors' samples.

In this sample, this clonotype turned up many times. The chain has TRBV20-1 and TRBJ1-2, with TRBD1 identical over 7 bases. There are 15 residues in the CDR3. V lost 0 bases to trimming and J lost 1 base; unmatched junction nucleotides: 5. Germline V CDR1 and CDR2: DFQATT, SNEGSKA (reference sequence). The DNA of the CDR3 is TGCAGTGCTAGAGACCACAGGGGAGATAACTATGGCTACACCTTC. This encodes CSARDHRGDNYGYTF.

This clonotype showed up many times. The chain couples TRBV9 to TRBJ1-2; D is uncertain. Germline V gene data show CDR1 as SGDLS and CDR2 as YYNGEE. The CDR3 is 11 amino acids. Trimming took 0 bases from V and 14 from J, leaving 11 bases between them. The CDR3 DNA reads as TGTGCCAGCAGCGTAGCAGGATGGCTAACCTTC. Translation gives CASSVAGWLTF.

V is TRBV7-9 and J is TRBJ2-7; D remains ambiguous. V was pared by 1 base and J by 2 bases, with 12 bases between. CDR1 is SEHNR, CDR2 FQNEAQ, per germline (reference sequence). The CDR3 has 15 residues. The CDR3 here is CASSLGWVGPYEQYV. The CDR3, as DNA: TGTGCCAGCAGCTTAGGCTGGGTCGGCCCCTACGAGCAGTACGTC.

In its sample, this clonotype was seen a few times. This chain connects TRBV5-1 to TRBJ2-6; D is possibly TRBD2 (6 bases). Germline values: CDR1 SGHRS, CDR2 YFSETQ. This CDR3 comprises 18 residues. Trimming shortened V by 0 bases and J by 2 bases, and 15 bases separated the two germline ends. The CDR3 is CASSLARDSFAGANVLTF. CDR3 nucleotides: TGCGCCAGCAGCTTGGCCCGGGACTCCTTTGCTGGGGCCAACGTCCTGACTTTC.

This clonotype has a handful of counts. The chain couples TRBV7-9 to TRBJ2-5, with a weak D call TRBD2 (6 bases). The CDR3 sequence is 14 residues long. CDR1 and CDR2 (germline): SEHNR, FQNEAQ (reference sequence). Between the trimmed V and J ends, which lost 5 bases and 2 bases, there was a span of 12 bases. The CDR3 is CASSPGGTQETQYF. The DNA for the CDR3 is TGTGCCAGCAGCCCCGGCGGGACTCAAGAGACCCAGTACTTC.

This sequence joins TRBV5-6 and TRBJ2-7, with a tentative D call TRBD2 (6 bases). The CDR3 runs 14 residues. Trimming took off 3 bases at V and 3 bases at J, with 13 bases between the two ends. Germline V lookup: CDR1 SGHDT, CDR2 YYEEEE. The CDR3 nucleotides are TGTGCCAGCAGCTGGGGGGACGGTAACTACGAGCAGTACGTC. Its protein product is CASSWGDGNYEQYV.

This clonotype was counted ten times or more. CDR3 sequence (DNA): TGTGCCACCAGTGGGGGTCCAGGGGGGGCGCAGTCCGGGGAGCTGTTTTTT. Its protein is CATSGGPGGAQSGELFF. The chain carries TRBV24-1 and TRBJ2-2; D tentatively fits TRBD1 or TRBD2 (7 bases each). The V end lost 5 bases, the J end lost 6 bases, and 21 bases lay between the germline ends. The CDR3 runs to 17 residues. Germline CDR1 and CDR2: KGHDR and SFDVKD.

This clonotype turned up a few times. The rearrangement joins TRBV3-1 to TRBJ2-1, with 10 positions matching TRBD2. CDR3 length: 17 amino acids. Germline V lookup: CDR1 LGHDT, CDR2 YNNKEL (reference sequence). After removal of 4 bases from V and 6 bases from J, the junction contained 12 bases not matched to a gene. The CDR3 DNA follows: TGTGCCAGCAGCCCACTAGTCCCGGGACTAGCGCCCAATGAGCAGTTCTTC. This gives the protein CASSPLVPGLAPNEQFF.

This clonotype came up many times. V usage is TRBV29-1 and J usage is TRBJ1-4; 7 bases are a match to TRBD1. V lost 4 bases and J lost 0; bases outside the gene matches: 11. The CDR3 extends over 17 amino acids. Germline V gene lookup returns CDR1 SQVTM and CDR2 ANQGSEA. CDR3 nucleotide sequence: TGCAGCGTTGCCGACAGGGATTTTTCGGCAACTAATGAAAAACTGTTTTTT. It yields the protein CSVADRDFSATNEKLFF.

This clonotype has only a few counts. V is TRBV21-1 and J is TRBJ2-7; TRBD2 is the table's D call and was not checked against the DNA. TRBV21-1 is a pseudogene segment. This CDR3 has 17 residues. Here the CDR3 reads CASSKTALAGEPYEQYV. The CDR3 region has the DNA TGTGCCAGCAGCAAGACGGCACTAGCGGGAGAACCCTACGAGCAGTACGTC.

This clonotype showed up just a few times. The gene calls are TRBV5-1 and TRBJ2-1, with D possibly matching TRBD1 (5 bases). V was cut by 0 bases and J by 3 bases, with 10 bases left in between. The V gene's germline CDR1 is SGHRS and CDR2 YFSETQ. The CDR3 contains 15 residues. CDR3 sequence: CASSLGAGNYNEQFF. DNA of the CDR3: TGCGCCAGCAGCTTGGGGGCAGGGAACTACAATGAGCAGTTCTTC.

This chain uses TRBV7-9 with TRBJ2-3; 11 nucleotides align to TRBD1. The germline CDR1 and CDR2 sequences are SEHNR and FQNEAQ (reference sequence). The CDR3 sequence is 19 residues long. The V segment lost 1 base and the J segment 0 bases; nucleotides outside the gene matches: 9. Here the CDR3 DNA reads TGTGCCAGCAGCTTAGGCAGAATAGGACAGGGGGCGAGCACAGATACGCAGTATTTT. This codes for CASSLGRIGQGASTDTQYF.

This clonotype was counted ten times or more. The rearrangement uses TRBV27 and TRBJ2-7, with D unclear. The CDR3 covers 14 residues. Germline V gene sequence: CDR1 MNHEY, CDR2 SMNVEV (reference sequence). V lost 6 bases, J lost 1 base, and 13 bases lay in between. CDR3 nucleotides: TGTGCCAGCAGGCAGGCGCTTGGGTCCTACGAGCAGTACTTC. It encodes CASRQALGSYEQYF.

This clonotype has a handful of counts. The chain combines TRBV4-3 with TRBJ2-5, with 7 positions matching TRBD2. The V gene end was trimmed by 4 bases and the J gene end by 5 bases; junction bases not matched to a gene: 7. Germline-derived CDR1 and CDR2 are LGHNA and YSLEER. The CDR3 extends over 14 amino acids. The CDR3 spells CASSLQRGAETQYF. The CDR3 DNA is TGCGCCAGCAGCCTCCAGCGGGGAGCTGAGACCCAGTACTTC.

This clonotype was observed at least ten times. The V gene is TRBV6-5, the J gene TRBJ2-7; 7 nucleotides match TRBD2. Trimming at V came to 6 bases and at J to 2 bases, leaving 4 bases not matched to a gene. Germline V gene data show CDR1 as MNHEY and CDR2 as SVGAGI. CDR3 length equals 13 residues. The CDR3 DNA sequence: TGTGCCAGCAGACGGGGGGACCCCTACGAGCAGTACTTC. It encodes CASRRGDPYEQYF.

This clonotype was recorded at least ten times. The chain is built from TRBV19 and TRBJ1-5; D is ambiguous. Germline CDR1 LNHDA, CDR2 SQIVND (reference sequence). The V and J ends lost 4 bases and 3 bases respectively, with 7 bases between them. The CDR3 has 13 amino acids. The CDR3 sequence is CASSSRNNQPQHF. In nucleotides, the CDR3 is TGTGCCAGTAGTAGCCGGAACAATCAGCCCCAGCATTTT.

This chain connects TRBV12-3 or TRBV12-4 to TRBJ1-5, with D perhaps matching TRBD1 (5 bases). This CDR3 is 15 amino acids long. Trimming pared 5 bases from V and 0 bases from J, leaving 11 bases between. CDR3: CASSAGTGSNQPQHF. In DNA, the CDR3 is TGTGCCAGCAGTGCCGGGACGGGTAGCAATCAGCCCCAGCATTTT.